This T cell receptor beta chain was captured by sequencing in a study of blood T cell repertoires in COVID-19. As processed by the authors: Nucleated cell counts were estimated from reference gene primer amplification. Data came from immunoSEQ multiplex PCR; TCRdb stores just in-frame clones and leaves some out. For V, J and clone size, that table is used; D and trimming come from the DNA. The sample lists about 170,000 clones; around nine tenths were seen once. This CDR3 is 14 amino acids long. V was pared by 2 bases and J by 0 bases, with 8 bases between. Per germline, CDR1 SGHDN and CDR2 FVKESK. J is TRBJ2-7 and V is TRBV14; D is unresolved. This clonotype was sampled from a man aged 45 to 65 who had recovered from COVID-19. The sequenced material came from peripheral blood. The CDR3 is CASSQNPSSYEQYF. The CDR3 DNA follows: TGTGCCAGCAGCCAAAATCCGAGCTCCTACGAGCAGTACTTC.